The T cell receptor (beta chain) under discussion was sequenced for a study of blood T cell repertoires in COVID-19. Clones were read by immunoSEQ multiplex PCR, and TCRdb kept only the in-frame ones, dropping some. Here the sample spans 380,000 or so clones, 88% being singletons. CDR1 KGHDR and CDR2 SFDVKD come from the germline V gene. The CDR3 runs 14 residues. Trimming pared 1 base from V and 2 bases from J, leaving 7 bases between. This clone was observed a handful of times. The sample taken for sequencing was PBMCs or T cells enriched from blood (not recorded which). The TCR was taken from a woman in her 30s with acute COVID-19. The chain carries TRBV24-1 and TRBJ1-2, with unresolved D. DNA for the CDR3: TGTGCCACCAGTGATTTCCCTAGAAACTATGGCTACACCTTC. It yields the protein CATSDFPRNYGYTF.